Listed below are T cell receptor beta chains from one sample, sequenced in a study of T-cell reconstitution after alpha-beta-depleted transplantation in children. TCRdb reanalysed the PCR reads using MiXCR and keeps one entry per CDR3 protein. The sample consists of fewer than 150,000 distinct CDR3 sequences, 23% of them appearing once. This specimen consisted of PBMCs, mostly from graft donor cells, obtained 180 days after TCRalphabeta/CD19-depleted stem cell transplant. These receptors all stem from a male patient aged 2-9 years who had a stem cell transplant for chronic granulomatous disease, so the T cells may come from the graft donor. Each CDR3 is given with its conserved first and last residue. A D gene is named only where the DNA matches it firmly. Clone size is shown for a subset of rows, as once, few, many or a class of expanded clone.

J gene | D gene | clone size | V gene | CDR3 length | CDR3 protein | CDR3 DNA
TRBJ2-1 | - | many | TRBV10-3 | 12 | CAISGGEDEQFF | TGTGCCATCAGTGGGGGTGAGGATGAGCAGTTCTTC
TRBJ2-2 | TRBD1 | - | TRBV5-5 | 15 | CASSSTGGRIGELFF | TGTGCCAGCAGCTCGACAGGGGGAAGGATCGGGGAGCTGTTTTTT
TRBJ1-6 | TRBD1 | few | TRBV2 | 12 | CASGTVNSPLHF | TGTGCCAGCGGGACAGTTAATTCACCCCTCCACTTT
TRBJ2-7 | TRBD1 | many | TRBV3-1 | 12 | CASSQTGVEQYF | TGTGCCAGCAGCCAGACAGGGGTCGAGCAGTACTTC
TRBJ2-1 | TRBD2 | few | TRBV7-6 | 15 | CASSLVGRGLNEQFF | TGTGCCAGCAGCTTAGTCGGGAGGGGCCTCAATGAGCAGTTCTTC
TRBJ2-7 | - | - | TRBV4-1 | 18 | CASSQARDSPPRKDEQYF | TGCGCCAGCAGCCAGGCCCGGGACTCCCCGCCCAGAAAGGACGAGCAGTACTTC
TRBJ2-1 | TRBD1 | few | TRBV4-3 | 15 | CASSQDREAYNEQFF | TGCGCCAGCAGCCAGGACAGGGAGGCCTACAATGAGCAGTTCTTC
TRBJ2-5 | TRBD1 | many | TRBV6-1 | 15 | CASKPFRGLQETQYF | TGTGCCAGCAAACCGTTCAGGGGGCTCCAAGAGACCCAGTACTTC
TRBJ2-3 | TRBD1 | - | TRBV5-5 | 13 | CASGDRPTDTQYF | TGTGCCAGCGGGGACAGACCCACAGATACGCAGTATTTT
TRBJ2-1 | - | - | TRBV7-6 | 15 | CASSLDGNSYNEQFF | TGTGCCAGCAGCTTAGACGGGAACTCCTACAATGAGCAGTTCTTC
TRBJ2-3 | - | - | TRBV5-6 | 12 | CASSLSRDTQYF | TGTGCCAGCAGCTTGTCCAGGGATACGCAGTATTTT
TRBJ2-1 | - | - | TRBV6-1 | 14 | CASRLAVSYNEQFF | TGTGCCAGCCGGTTAGCGGTCTCCTACAATGAGCAGTTCTTC
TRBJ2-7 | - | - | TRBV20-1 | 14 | CSAASEILGREQYF | TGCAGTGCTGCATCGGAGATACTTGGGCGCGAGCAGTACTTC
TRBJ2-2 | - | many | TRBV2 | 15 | CASRGVGLGTGELFF | TGTGCCAGCAGGGGCGTAGGGCTGGGCACCGGGGAGCTGTTTTTT
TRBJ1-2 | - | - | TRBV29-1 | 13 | CSAGSSTNYGYTF | TGCAGCGCCGGGAGTTCAACTAACTATGGCTACACCTTC
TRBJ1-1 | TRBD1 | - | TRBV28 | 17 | CASNPTGFSIRATEAFF | TGTGCCAGCAACCCGACAGGGTTTTCTATCAGGGCCACTGAAGCTTTCTTT
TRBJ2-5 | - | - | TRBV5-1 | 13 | CASSWAHRETQYF | TGCGCCAGCAGCTGGGCACATCGGGAGACCCAGTACTTC